This TCR beta chain comes out of a study of T-cell reconstitution after alpha-beta-depleted transplantation in children. Using unique molecular identifiers, the investigators prepared the TCRbeta library. Using its own MiXCR run on the PCR reads, TCRdb lists one record per CDR3 protein. This table has 230,000 or so distinct CDR3 sequences, more than 10% appearing once. V was pared by 4 bases and J by 5 bases, with 6 bases of the junction left unmatched. Germline CDR1 SGHDN, CDR2 FVKESK. The CDR3 is 15 residues long. This clonotype showed up just a few times. The source was PBMCs from the stem cell graft donor, collected from the stem cell graft. This TCR was sampled from a human donor who donated a stem cell graft to a child with acute lymphoblastic leukemia. This chain joins TRBV14 and TRBJ2-5, with TRBD1 matching over 11 bases. Here the CDR3 reads CASSRGQGAWETQYF. For the CDR3, the DNA is TGTGCCAGCAGCCGAGGACAGGGGGCTTGGGAGACCCAGTACTTC.